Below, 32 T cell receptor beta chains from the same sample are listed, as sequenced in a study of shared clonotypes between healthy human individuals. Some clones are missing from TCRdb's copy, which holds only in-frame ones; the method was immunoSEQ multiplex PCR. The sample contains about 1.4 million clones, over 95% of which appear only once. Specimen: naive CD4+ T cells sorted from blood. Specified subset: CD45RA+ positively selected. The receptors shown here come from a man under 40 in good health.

The CDR3 spells CASRAGGAYEQYF. DNA for the CDR3: TGTGCCAGCAGGGCGGGAGGGGCTTACGAGCAGTACTTC. This chain connects TRBV27 to TRBJ2-7; TRBD2 matches 9 bases. Germline CDR1 and CDR2: MNHEY and SMNVEV (reference sequence). The CDR3 totals 13 residues. J lost 4 bases, V lost 6 bases, and 4 bases had no gene match.

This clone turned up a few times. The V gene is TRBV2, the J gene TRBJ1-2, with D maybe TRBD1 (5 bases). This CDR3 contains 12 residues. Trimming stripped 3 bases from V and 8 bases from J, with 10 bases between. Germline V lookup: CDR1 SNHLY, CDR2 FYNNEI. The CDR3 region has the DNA TGTGCCAGCAGTGAGGTCAGGGTCGGCTACACCTTC. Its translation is CASSEVRVGYTF. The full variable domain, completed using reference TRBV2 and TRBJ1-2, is EPEVTQTPSHQVTQMGQEVILRCVPISNHLYFYWYRQILGQKVEFLVSFYNNEISEKSEIFDDQFSVERPDGSNFTLKIRSTKLEDSAMYFCASSEVRVGYTFGSGTRLTVV.

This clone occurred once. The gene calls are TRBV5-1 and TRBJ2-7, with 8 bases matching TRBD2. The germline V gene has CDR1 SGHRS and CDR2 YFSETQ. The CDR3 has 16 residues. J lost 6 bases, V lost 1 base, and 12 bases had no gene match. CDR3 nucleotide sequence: TGCGCCAGCAGCTTGAAACGGGAGGGCCTTATTCGCGAGCAGTACTTC. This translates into CASSLKREGLIREQYF. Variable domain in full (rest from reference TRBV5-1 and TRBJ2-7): KAGVTQTPRYLIKTRGQQVTLSCSPISGHRSVSWYQQTPGQGLQFLFEYFSETQRNKGNFPGRFSGRQFSNSRSEMNVSTLELGDSALYLCASSLKREGLIREQYFGPGTRLTVT.

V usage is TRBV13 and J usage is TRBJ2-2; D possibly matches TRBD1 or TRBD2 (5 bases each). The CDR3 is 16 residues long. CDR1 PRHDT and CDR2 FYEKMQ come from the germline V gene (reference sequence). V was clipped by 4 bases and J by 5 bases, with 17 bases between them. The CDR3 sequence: CASSSGRAVGTGELFF. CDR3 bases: TGTGCCAGCAGCTCAGGGCGGGCAGTGGGGACCGGGGAGCTGTTTTTT.

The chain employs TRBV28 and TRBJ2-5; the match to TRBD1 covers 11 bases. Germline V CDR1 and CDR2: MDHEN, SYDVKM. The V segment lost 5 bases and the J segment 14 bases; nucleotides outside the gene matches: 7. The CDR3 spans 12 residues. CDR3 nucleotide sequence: TGTGCCAGCAGTCCAGGGGACAGGGGGTCCTACTTC. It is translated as CASSPGDRGSYF.

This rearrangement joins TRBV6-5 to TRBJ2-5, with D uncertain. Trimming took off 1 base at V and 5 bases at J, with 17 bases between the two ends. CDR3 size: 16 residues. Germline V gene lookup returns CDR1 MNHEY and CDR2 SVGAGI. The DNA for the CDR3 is TGTGCCAGCAGTTACTACCCTAGAGAAATCCGTGAGACCCAGTACTTC. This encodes CASSYYPREIRETQYF.

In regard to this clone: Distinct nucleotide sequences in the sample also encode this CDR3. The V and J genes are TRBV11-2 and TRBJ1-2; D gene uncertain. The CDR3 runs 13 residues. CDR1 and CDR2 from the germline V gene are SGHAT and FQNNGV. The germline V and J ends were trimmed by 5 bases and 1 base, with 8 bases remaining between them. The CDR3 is CASSPTVNYGYTF. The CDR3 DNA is TGTGCCAGCAGCCCGACGGTTAACTATGGCTACACCTTC.

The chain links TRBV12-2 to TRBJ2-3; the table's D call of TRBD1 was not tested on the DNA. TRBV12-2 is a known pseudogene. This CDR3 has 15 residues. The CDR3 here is CASRLTGAAFDTQYF. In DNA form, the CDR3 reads TGTGCAAGTCGCCTTACAGGGGCGGCCTTTGATACGCAGTATTTT.

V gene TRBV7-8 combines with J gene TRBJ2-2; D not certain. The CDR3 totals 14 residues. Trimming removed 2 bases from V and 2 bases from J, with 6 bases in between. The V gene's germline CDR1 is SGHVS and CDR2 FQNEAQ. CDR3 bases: TGTGCCAGCAGCTTAATACACAACACCGGGGAGCTGTTTTTT. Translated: CASSLIHNTGELFF.

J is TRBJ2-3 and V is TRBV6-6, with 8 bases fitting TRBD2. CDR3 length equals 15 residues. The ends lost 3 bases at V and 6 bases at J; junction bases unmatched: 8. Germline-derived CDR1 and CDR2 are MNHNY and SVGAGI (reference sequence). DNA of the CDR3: TGTGCCAGCAGTTATTCCGGACTAGCCCCCGATACGCAGTATTTT. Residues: CASSYSGLAPDTQYF.

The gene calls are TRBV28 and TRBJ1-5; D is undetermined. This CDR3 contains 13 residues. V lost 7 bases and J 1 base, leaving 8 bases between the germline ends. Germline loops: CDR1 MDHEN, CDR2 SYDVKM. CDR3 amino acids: CASTSLSNQPQHF. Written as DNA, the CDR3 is TGTGCCAGCACTTCCTTGAGCAATCAGCCCCAGCATTTT.

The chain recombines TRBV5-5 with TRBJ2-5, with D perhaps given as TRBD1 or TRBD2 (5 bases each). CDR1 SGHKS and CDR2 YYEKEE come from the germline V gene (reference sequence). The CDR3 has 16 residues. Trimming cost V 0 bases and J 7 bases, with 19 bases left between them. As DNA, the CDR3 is TGTGCCAGCAGCTTGGTGGCAGCCTCCCCAGGGAGGACCCAGTACTTC. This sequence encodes CASSLVAASPGRTQYF.

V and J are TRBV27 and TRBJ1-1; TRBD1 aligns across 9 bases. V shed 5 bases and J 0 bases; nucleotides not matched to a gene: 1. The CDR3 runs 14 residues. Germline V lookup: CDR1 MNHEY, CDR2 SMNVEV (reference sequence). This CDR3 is CASSRQGVNTEAFF. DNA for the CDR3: TGTGCCAGCAGTAGACAGGGGGTGAACACTGAAGCTTTCTTT.

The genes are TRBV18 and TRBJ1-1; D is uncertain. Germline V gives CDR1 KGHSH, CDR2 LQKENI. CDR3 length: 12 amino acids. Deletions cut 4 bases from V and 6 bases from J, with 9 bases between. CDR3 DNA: TGTGCCAGCTCACTGCTAGGCTCTGAAGCTTTCTTT. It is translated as CASSLLGSEAFF.

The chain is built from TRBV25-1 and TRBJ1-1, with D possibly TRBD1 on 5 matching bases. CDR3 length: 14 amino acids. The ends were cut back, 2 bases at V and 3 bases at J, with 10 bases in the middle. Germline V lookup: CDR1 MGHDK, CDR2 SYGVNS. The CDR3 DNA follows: TGTGCCAGCAGTGAAACGGACAAATACACTGAAGCTTTCTTT. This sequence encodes CASSETDKYTEAFF.

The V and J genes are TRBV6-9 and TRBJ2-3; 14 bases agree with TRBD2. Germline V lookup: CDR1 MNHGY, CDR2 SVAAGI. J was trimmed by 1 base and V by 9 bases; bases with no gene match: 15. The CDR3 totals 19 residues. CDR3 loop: CASHKGTSGSPAGTDTQYF. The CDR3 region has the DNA TGTGCCAGTCACAAGGGGACTAGCGGGAGTCCGGCTGGCACAGATACGCAGTATTTT.

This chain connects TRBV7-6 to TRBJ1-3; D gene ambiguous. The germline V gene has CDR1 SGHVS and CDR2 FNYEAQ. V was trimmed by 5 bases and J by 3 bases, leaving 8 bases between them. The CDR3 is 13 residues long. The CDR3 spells CASSPGSGNTIYF. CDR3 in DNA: TGTGCCAGCAGCCCCGGAAGTGGAAACACCATATATTTT.

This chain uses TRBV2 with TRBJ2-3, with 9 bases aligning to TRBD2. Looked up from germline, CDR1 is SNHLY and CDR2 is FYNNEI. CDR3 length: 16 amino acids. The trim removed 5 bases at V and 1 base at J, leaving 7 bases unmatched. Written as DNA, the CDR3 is TGTGCCAGCAGTTCGTATAGCGGGAGCGGCACAGATACGCAGTATTTT. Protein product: CASSSYSGSGTDTQYF.

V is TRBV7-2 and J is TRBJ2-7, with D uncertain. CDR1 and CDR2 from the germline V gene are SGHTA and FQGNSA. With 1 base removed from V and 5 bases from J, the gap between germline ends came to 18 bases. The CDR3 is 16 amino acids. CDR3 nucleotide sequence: TGTGCCAGCAGCTTAGACGTTAGGACGCGCCGCGACGAGCAGTACTTC. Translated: CASSLDVRTRRDEQYF.

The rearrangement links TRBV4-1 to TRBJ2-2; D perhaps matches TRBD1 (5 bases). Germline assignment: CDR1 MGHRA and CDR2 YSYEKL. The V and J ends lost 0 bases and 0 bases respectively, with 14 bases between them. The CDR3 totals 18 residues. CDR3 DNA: TGCGCCAGCAGCCAAGAAGACAGCGCGCCCGCGAACACCGGGGAGCTGTTTTTT. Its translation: CASSQEDSAPANTGELFF.

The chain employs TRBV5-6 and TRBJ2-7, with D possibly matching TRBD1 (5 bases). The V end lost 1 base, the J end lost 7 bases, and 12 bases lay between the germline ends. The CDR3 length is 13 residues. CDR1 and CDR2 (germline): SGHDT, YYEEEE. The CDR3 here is CASSLTGTGEQYF. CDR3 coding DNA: TGTGCCAGCAGCTTGACAGGTACGGGTGAGCAGTACTTC.

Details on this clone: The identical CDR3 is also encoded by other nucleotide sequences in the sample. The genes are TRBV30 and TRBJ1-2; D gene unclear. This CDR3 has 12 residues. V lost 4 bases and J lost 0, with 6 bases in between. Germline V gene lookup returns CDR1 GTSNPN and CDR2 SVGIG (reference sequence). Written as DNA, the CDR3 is TGTGCCTGGACCCCTTCTAACTATGGCTACACCTTC. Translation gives CAWTPSNYGYTF. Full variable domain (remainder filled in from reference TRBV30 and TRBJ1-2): SQTIHQWPATLVQPVGSPLSLECTVEGTSNPNLYWYRQAAGRGLQLLFYSVGIGQISSEVPQNLSASRPQDRQFILSSKKLLLSDSGFYLCAWTPSNYGYTFGSGTRLTVV.

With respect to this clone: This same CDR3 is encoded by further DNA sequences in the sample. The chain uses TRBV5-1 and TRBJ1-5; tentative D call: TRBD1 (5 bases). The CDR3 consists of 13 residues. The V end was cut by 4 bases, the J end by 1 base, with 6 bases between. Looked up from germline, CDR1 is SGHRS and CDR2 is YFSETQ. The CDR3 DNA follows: TGCGCCAGCAGCCGGGACAGCAATCAGCCCCAGCATTTT. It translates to CASSRDSNQPQHF.

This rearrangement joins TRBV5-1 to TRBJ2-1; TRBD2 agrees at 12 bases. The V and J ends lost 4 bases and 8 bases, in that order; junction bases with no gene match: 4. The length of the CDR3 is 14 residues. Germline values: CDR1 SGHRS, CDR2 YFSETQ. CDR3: CASSAGLAGDEQFF. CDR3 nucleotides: TGCGCCAGCAGCGCGGGACTAGCGGGCGATGAGCAGTTCTTC.

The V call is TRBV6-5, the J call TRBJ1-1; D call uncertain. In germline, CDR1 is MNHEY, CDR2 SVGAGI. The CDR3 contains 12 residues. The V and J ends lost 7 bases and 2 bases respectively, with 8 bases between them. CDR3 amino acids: CASKNANTEAFF. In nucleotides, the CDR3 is TGTGCCAGCAAGAACGCCAACACTGAAGCTTTCTTT.

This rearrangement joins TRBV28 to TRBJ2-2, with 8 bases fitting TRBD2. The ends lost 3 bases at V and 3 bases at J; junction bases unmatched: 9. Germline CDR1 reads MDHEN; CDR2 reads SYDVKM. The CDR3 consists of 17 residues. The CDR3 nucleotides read TGTGCCAGCAGTTTCTCCCCGCGGGAGGTTGACACCGGGGAGCTGTTTTTT. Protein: CASSFSPREVDTGELFF.

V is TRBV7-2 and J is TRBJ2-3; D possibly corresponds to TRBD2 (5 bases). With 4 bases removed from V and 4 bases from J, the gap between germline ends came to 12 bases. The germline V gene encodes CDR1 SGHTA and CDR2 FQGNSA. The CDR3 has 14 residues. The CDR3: CASSSMRGSDTQYF. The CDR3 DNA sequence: TGTGCCAGCAGCTCGATGCGCGGGTCAGATACGCAGTATTTT.

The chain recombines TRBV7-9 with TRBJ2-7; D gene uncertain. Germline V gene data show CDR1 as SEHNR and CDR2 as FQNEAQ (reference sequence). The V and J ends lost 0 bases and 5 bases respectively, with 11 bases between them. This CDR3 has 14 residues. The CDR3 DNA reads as TGTGCCAGCAGCTTAGCGAGTCCGGGCCACGAGCAGTACTTC. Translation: CASSLASPGHEQYF.

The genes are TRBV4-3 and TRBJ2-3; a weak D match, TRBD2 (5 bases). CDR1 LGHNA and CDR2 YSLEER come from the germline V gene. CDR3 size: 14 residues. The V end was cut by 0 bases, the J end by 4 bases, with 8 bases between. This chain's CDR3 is CASSQDGSADTQYF. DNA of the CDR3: TGCGCCAGCAGCCAAGATGGGAGCGCAGATACGCAGTATTTT.

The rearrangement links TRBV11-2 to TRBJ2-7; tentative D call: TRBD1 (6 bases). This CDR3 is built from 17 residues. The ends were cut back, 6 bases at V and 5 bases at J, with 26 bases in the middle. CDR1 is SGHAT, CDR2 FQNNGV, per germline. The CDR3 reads CASRAISPTQGSHEQYF. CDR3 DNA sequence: TGTGCCAGCAGAGCTATATCGCCGACACAGGGTTCCCACGAGCAGTACTTC.

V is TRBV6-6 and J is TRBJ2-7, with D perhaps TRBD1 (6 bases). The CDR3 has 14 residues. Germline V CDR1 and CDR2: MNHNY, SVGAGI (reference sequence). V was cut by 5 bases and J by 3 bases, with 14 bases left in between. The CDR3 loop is CASSQTGQSYEQYF. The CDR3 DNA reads TGTGCCAGCAGTCAAACGGGACAAAGCTACGAGCAGTACTTC.

The CDR3 DNA reads as TGTGCCAGCAGCTTAGAACAGGGGGCAAACACTGAAGCTTTCTTT. Protein product: CASSLEQGANTEAFF. The chain carries TRBV7-8 and TRBJ1-1; 9 bases map to TRBD1. Germline assignment: CDR1 SGHVS and CDR2 FQNEAQ. V lost 1 base and J lost 2; bases outside the gene matches: 2. The CDR3 length is 15 residues.